The 18 T cell receptor beta chains given below trace back to one sample, sequenced in a study of shared clonotypes between healthy human individuals. Repertoires were generated with immunoSEQ multiplex PCR, while TCRdb's copy carries only in-frame clones and drops some. Of some 2,000,000 clones listed, 85% to 95% are singletons. Sample: naive CD4+ T cells sorted from blood. Indicated subset: CD45RA+ positively selected. The receptors here all came from a man between 18 and 35 years old in good health.

V usage is TRBV2 and J usage is TRBJ2-7; the D is unclear. Germline V CDR1 and CDR2: SNHLY, FYNNEI. The germline V and J ends were trimmed by 2 bases and 9 bases, with 17 bases remaining between them. The CDR3 is made up of 14 amino acids. The CDR3 DNA follows: TGTGCCAGCAGTGAATCTTCCAGACCCCCAGTGCAGTACTTC. This sequence encodes CASSESSRPPVQYF.

This clone has a handful of counts. The identical CDR3 is also encoded by other nucleotide sequences in the sample. The chain uses TRBV5-1 and TRBJ2-7; TRBD1 aligns across 10 bases. This CDR3 contains 15 residues. V was clipped by 0 bases and J by 1 base; unmatched bases: 1. CDR1 and CDR2 from the germline V gene are SGHRS and YFSETQ. The CDR3 bases are TGCGCCAGCAGCTTGGCGGGACAGGGGTCCTACGAGCAGTACTTC. Protein product: CASSLAGQGSYEQYF.

As to this clone: Other nucleotide sequences in the sample specify the same CDR3. The chain carries TRBV18 and TRBJ2-3, with 11 nucleotides matching TRBD1. CDR1 and CDR2 from the germline V gene are KGHSH and LQKENI. CDR3 length equals 15 residues. The J segment lost 4 bases and the V segment lost 6 bases, leaving 6 bases of the junction unmatched. Written as DNA, the CDR3 is TGTGCCAGCTCTCCCGGGACAGGGGGGCCAGATACGCAGTATTTT. Protein: CASSPGTGGPDTQYF.

The rearrangement uses TRBV19 and TRBJ1-1; unclear D gene. Germline values: CDR1 LNHDA, CDR2 SQIVND (reference sequence). Trimming pared 6 bases from V and 0 bases from J, leaving 8 bases between. The CDR3 is 13 residues long. The CDR3 sequence: CASRTAMNTEAFF. The CDR3 DNA sequence: TGTGCCAGTAGGACGGCCATGAACACTGAAGCTTTCTTT.

The chain recombines TRBV6-5 with TRBJ2-5; a weak D match, TRBD2 (6 bases). Germline V gene lookup returns CDR1 MNHEY and CDR2 SVGAGI. V lost 8 bases to trimming and J lost 3 bases, with 10 bases between them. The CDR3 length is 12 residues. CDR3 amino acids: CASGRGKETQYF. The DNA of the CDR3 is TGTGCCAGCGGCCGGGGGAAAGAGACCCAGTACTTC.

This rearrangement joins TRBV7-2 to TRBJ1-2; no firm D call. The CDR3 runs 12 residues. Per germline, CDR1 SGHTA and CDR2 FQGNSA. The V end lost 5 bases, the J end lost 5 bases, and 9 bases lay between the germline ends. The DNA of the CDR3 is TGTGCCAGCAGCCTCGACCGATATGGCTACACCTTC. This sequence encodes CASSLDRYGYTF. Drawing the rest from reference TRBV7-2 and TRBJ1-2, the complete variable domain is GAGVSQSPSNKVTEKGKDVELRCDPISGHTALYWYRQSLGQGLEFLIYFQGNSAPDKSGLPSDRFSAERTGGSVSTLTIQRTQQEDSAVYLCASSLDRYGYTFGSGTRLTVV.

The chain joins TRBV9 to TRBJ1-2; 12 nucleotides agree with TRBD1. Germline CDR1 and CDR2: SGDLS and YYNGEE. The CDR3 extends over 16 amino acids. J lost 3 bases, V lost 4 bases, and 7 bases had no gene match. The CDR3 region has the DNA TGTGCCAGCAGCTCTGGGGACAGGGGGCAAGACTATGGCTACACCTTC. Translated: CASSSGDRGQDYGYTF.

This chain connects TRBV19 to TRBJ2-7, with D unresolved. The CDR3 loop spans 14 amino acids. Trimming removed 5 bases from V and 7 bases from J, with 18 bases in between. Germline loops: CDR1 LNHDA, CDR2 SQIVND (reference sequence). CDR3: CASSEGLYPGEQYF. The CDR3 nucleotides read TGTGCCAGTAGTGAAGGCCTTTACCCCGGGGAGCAGTACTTC.

V usage is TRBV27 and J usage is TRBJ2-7; no clear D. CDR1 and CDR2 from the germline V gene are MNHEY and SMNVEV (reference sequence). The length of the CDR3 is 13 residues. With 6 bases removed from V and 2 bases from J, the gap between germline ends came to 11 bases. The CDR3, as DNA: TGTGCCAGCAGCCCGTTTATCGCCTACGAGCAGTACTTC. Protein sequence: CASSPFIAYEQYF.

The V call is TRBV7-2, the J call TRBJ1-1; TRBD1 matches 8 bases. V lost 6 bases, J lost 4 bases, and 7 bases stayed unmatched. CDR1 SGHTA and CDR2 FQGNSA come from the germline V gene. This CDR3 has 14 residues. The DNA for the CDR3 is TGTGCCAGCAGACCCCAGGGGGCGGTCACTGAAGCTTTCTTT. Amino acid sequence: CASRPQGAVTEAFF.

Note on this clone: Other DNA sequences in the sample encode the same CDR3. The genes are TRBV7-2 and TRBJ1-5; D gene ambiguous. This CDR3 region has 14 residues. V lost 1 base and J lost 5, with 9 bases in between. Per the germline V gene, CDR1 is SGHTA and CDR2 is FQGNSA. In DNA, the CDR3 is TGTGCCAGCAGCTTAGTTCCGGGCGATCAGCCCCAGCATTTT. Encoded protein: CASSLVPGDQPQHF.

J is TRBJ1-1 and V is TRBV7-9; no clear D gene. The V end lost 2 bases, the J end lost 2 bases, and 24 bases lay between the germline ends. The CDR3 is made up of 19 amino acids. Germline V gene lookup returns CDR1 SEHNR and CDR2 FQNEAQ (reference sequence). The DNA for the CDR3 is TGTGCCAGCAGCTTAACTAGATCCCAGGCGGCTACCCAAAACACTGAAGCTTTCTTT. It encodes CASSLTRSQAATQNTEAFF.

The CDR3 nucleotides are TGTGCCAGCAGCTTGGGGACAGGGGTAAGTGAAACTGAAGCTTTCTTT. This gives the protein CASSLGTGVSETEAFF. The rearrangement links TRBV5-6 to TRBJ1-1, with 9 bases that match TRBD1. There are 16 residues in the CDR3. V was clipped by 0 bases and J by 5 bases; unmatched bases: 8. Germline V gene lookup returns CDR1 SGHDT and CDR2 YYEEEE.

About this clone itself: Within the sample, other DNA sequences also encode this same CDR3. This rearrangement joins TRBV5-1 to TRBJ2-7; TRBD1 matches at 7 bases. CDR1 is SGHRS, CDR2 YFSETQ, per germline. V lost 0 bases, J lost 4 bases, and 4 bases stayed unmatched. This CDR3 spans 14 amino acids. For the CDR3, the DNA is TGCGCCAGCAGCTTGGGACAGGGATATTACGAGCAGTACTTC. Translation: CASSLGQGYYEQYF. The full variable domain, with the rest looked up from reference TRBV5-1 and TRBJ2-7, is KAGVTQTPRYLIKTRGQQVTLSCSPISGHRSVSWYQQTPGQGLQFLFEYFSETQRNKGNFPGRFSGRQFSNSRSEMNVSTLELGDSALYLCASSLGQGYYEQYFGPGTRLTVT.

As to this clone: This CDR3 is also generated by other DNA sequences in the sample. The DNA for the CDR3 is TGTGCCAGCAGCTTAGCCGCGGAAAGCACAGATACGCAGTATTTT. It is translated as CASSLAAESTDTQYF. The chain is built from TRBV7-9 and TRBJ2-3, with D uncertain. CDR1 SEHNR and CDR2 FQNEAQ come from the germline V gene (reference sequence). Trimming stripped 0 bases from V and 0 bases from J, with 7 bases between. The CDR3 contains 15 residues.

J is TRBJ2-7 and V is TRBV19; 9 bases line up with TRBD2. V trimming: 3 bases; J trimming: 0 bases; junction bases outside the gene matches: 3. Looked up from germline, CDR1 is LNHDA and CDR2 is SQIVND (reference sequence). This CDR3 has 15 amino acids. The CDR3, as DNA: TGTGCCAGTAGTATCGGACTAGCGTCCTCCTACGAGCAGTACTTC. As protein: CASSIGLASSYEQYF.

The V call is TRBV7-6, the J call TRBJ1-6, with D uncertain. The germline CDR1 and CDR2 sequences are SGHVS and FNYEAQ. The V gene lost 10 bases and the J gene lost 6 bases, with 13 bases spanning the gap. The CDR3 totals 13 residues. The CDR3: CAKADGPNSPLHF. As DNA, the CDR3 is TGTGCCAAAGCGGACGGACCTAATTCACCCCTCCACTTT. Full variable domain (rest looked up from reference TRBV7-6 and TRBJ1-6): GAGVSQSPRYKVTKRGQDVALRCDPISGHVSLYWYRQALGQGPEFLTYFNYEAQQDKSGLPNDRFSAERPEGSISTLTIQRTEQRDSAMYRCAKADGPNSPLHFGNGTRLTVT.

Comments on this clone: Other DNA variants within this sample encode the same CDR3. CDR3 in DNA: TGTGCCAGCAGTGGACAGGGACAGGAGACCCAGTACTTC. Protein sequence: CASSGQGQETQYF. The genes are TRBV25-1 and TRBJ2-5; 7 nucleotides agree with TRBD1. This CDR3 is built from 13 residues. V gave up 4 bases and J gave up 5 bases; unmatched junction bases: 4. CDR1 and CDR2 from the germline V gene are MGHDK and SYGVNS. Variable domain in full (rest from reference TRBV25-1 and TRBJ2-5): EADIYQTPRYLVIGTGKKITLECSQTMGHDKMYWYQQDPGMELHLIHYSYGVNSTEKGDLSSESTVSRIRTEHFPLTLESARPSHTSQYLCASSGQGQETQYFGPGTRLLVL.